The 32 T cell receptor beta chains below come from one sample, sequenced in a study of T cell responses to AZD1222 COVID-19 vaccine. Generated by immunoSEQ multiplex PCR, the TCRdb table keeps only in-frame clones and is missing some. The table has around 200,000 clones, about 93% seen once. The source was peripheral blood, collected 28 days after the second dose of the MenACWY control vaccine. Receptors were obtained from an adult who received the MenACWY meningococcal vaccine as a control.

This clone appeared a few times. V usage is TRBV30 and J usage is TRBJ1-4; possible D gene TRBD1, 6 bases. V dropped 4 bases and J dropped 4 bases, with 13 bases sitting between them. There are 14 residues in the CDR3. Germline-derived CDR1 and CDR2 are GTSNPN and SVGIG (reference sequence). The CDR3 bases are TGTGCCTGGAACCCCACAGGGATTAATGAAAAACTGTTTTTT. Its protein product is CAWNPTGINEKLFF.

The genes are TRBV5-1 and TRBJ2-7; TRBD1 aligns across 9 bases. This CDR3 has 16 residues. CDR1 and CDR2 (germline): SGHRS, YFSETQ. V shed 0 bases, J shed 4 bases, and the junction held 8 bases outside the gene matches. CDR3 residues: CASSLGPRDREYEQYF. The CDR3 DNA reads TGCGCCAGCAGCTTGGGCCCCCGGGACAGGGAATACGAGCAGTACTTC.

The chain recombines TRBV28 with TRBJ1-1; D might be TRBD1 (5 bases). Germline values: CDR1 MDHEN, CDR2 SYDVKM. CDR3 length equals 16 residues. V lost 5 bases and J lost 3, with 19 bases in between. CDR3 in amino acids: CASSPLGGGTDTEAFF. In DNA, the CDR3 is TGTGCCAGCAGTCCCCTCGGGGGAGGGACGGACACTGAAGCTTTCTTT. The full variable domain, its missing parts supplied by reference TRBV28 and TRBJ1-1, is DVKVTQSSRYLVKRTGEKVFLECVQDMDHENMFWYRQDPGLGLRLIYFSYDVKMKEKGDIPEGYSVSREKKERFSLILESASTNQTSMYLCASSPLGGGTDTEAFFGQGTRLTVV.

The rearrangement uses TRBV6-5 and TRBJ1-6, with D hard to call. V shed 7 bases and J shed 9 bases, with 19 bases lying between them. The CDR3 length is 15 residues. The V gene's germline CDR1 is MNHEY and CDR2 SVGAGI. CDR3 amino acids: CASTWYTGSASPLHF. CDR3 bases: TGTGCCAGCACGTGGTATACTGGCTCTGCTTCACCCCTCCACTTT.

In DNA, the CDR3 is TGTGCCAGCTCACCGGGGATCAATCAGCCCCAGCATTTT. Translated, it gives CASSPGINQPQHF. V and J are TRBV18 and TRBJ1-5; D remains unclear. V was pared by 3 bases and J by 3 bases, with 6 bases between. This CDR3 is built from 13 residues. Germline V gene lookup returns CDR1 KGHSH and CDR2 LQKENI.

The CDR3 DNA sequence: TGTGCCAGTCGTCCTTCAGCCGCAGATACGCAGTATTTT. Its translation: CASRPSAADTQYF. The rearrangement links TRBV2 to TRBJ2-3; D unresolved. There are 13 residues in the CDR3. Germline V CDR1 and CDR2: SNHLY, FYNNEI. V shed 9 bases and J shed 4 bases, with 14 bases lying between them. Full variable domain (rest looked up from reference TRBV2 and TRBJ2-3): EPEVTQTPSHQVTQMGQEVILRCVPISNHLYFYWYRQILGQKVEFLVSFYNNEISEKSEIFDDQFSVERPDGSNFTLKIRSTKLEDSAMYFCASRPSAADTQYFGPGTRLTVL.

The rearrangement uses TRBV19 and TRBJ2-2; tentative D call: TRBD2 (5 bases). From germline, CDR1 is LNHDA and CDR2 SQIVND (reference sequence). The CDR3 has 16 amino acids. V was trimmed by 5 bases and J by 3 bases, leaving 16 bases between them. The chain's CDR3 is CASSSGPGLYTGELFF. The CDR3 region has the DNA TGTGCCAGTAGTTCAGGTCCAGGACTCTACACCGGGGAGCTGTTTTTT.

V is TRBV18 and J is TRBJ1-2; TRBD1 matches 9 bases. With V trimmed by 0 bases and J by 4 bases, 9 bases remained unmatched. The CDR3 is 17 amino acids. Germline CDR1 is KGHSH and CDR2 is LQKENI. CDR3 sequence reads: CASSPPHTGGDSYGYTF. CDR3 in DNA: TGTGCCAGCTCACCACCCCACACAGGGGGCGACAGCTATGGCTACACCTTC. Full variable domain (outside the CDR3, taken from reference TRBV18 and TRBJ1-2): NAGVMQNPRHLVRRRGQEARLRCSPMKGHSHVYWYRQLPEEGLKFMVYLQKENIIDESGMPKERFSAEFPKEGPSILRIQQVVRGDSAAYFCASSPPHTGGDSYGYTFGSGTRLTVV.

The chain employs TRBV6-5 and TRBJ1-4; unclear D gene. CDR1 is MNHEY, CDR2 SVGAGI, per germline. Trimming removed 2 bases from V and 0 bases from J, with 7 bases in between. The CDR3 runs 15 residues. CDR3 protein: CASSYRQATNEKLFF. Here the CDR3 DNA reads TGTGCCAGCAGTTACCGGCAAGCAACTAATGAAAAACTGTTTTTT.

The chain couples TRBV7-8 to TRBJ1-5, with D maybe TRBD1 (6 bases). Trimming took off 0 bases at V and 3 bases at J, with 9 bases between the two ends. CDR1 is SGHVS, CDR2 FQNEAQ, per germline. The CDR3 has 15 amino acids. Written as DNA, the CDR3 is TGTGCCAGCAGCTTAGCCGGGACACTCAATCAGCCCCAGCATTTT. Residues: CASSLAGTLNQPQHF.

The J gene is TRBJ1-6, the V gene TRBV19; 8 positions agree with TRBD1. Germline V lookup: CDR1 LNHDA, CDR2 SQIVND (reference sequence). After removal of 3 bases from V and 7 bases from J, the junction contained 11 bases not matched to a gene. The CDR3 is made up of 17 amino acids. CDR3 loop: CASSIRGTGGLNSPLHF. DNA for the CDR3: TGTGCCAGTAGTATCCGGGGGACAGGTGGATTGAATTCACCCCTCCACTTT.

V and J are TRBV29-1 and TRBJ2-3; 7 bases align to TRBD2. V lost 4 bases and J lost 0; bases outside the gene matches: 4. CDR3 length: 14 amino acids. Germline CDR1 is SQVTM and CDR2 is ANQGSEA. In DNA form, the CDR3 reads TGCAGCGTTGTGACTAGCCTTAGCACAGATACGCAGTATTTT. This encodes CSVVTSLSTDTQYF.

The genes are TRBV18 and TRBJ1-1, with 7 bases identical to TRBD1. From germline, CDR1 is KGHSH and CDR2 LQKENI. This CDR3 spans 14 amino acids. The trim removed 4 bases at V and 0 bases at J, leaving 2 bases unmatched. The CDR3 loop is CASSLTGMNTEAFF. The CDR3 DNA is TGTGCCAGCTCACTGACAGGGATGAACACTGAAGCTTTCTTT.

The chain recombines TRBV6-5 with TRBJ1-1; 9 bases are shared with TRBD1. After removal of 6 bases from V and 4 bases from J, the junction contained 9 bases not matched to a gene. The CDR3 length is 15 residues. The germline CDR1 and CDR2 sequences are MNHEY and SVGAGI. CDR3 amino acids: CASRKPGTGTTEAFF. The CDR3 DNA follows: TGTGCCAGCAGAAAACCAGGGACAGGGACCACTGAAGCTTTCTTT.

The chain combines TRBV7-9 with TRBJ1-5, with D maybe TRBD1 (6 bases). Germline V gene data show CDR1 as SEHNR and CDR2 as FQNEAQ (reference sequence). The V end lost 5 bases, the J end lost 0 bases, and 17 bases lay between the germline ends. The CDR3 runs to 17 residues. The CDR3 nucleotides are TGTGCCAGCAGCCCGGAGGACAGCCCTTATAGCAATCAGCCCCAGCATTTT. It is translated as CASSPEDSPYSNQPQHF.

The genes are TRBV7-9 and TRBJ1-1, with 8 positions matching TRBD1. Trimming at V came to 5 bases and at J to 5 bases, leaving 4 bases not matched to a gene. CDR1 is SEHNR and CDR2 is FQNEAQ in the germline V gene (reference sequence). The CDR3 has 13 amino acids. The CDR3 is CASSVQGETEAFF. The CDR3 DNA is TGTGCCAGCAGCGTACAGGGGGAAACTGAAGCTTTCTTT. The full variable domain, in which reference TRBV7-9 and TRBJ1-1 provide the parts outside the CDR3, is DTGVSQNPRHKITKRGQNVTFRCDPISEHNRLYWYRQTLGQGPEFLTYFQNEAQLEKSRLLSDRFSAERPKGSFSTLEIQRTEQGDSAMYLCASSVQGETEAFFGQGTRLTVV.

This chain links TRBV24-1 with TRBJ2-7, with 12 positions matching TRBD2. The CDR3 is 17 amino acids. J lost 2 bases, V lost 9 bases, and 13 bases had no gene match. CDR1 is KGHDR and CDR2 is SFDVKD in the germline V gene. CDR3: CATEEGRPSGGAYEQYF. In nucleotides, the CDR3 is TGTGCCACCGAAGAAGGACGTCCTAGCGGGGGGGCCTACGAGCAGTACTTC.

The gene calls are TRBV19 and TRBJ1-6; 10 nucleotides match TRBD1. The ends lost 4 bases at V and 7 bases at J; junction bases unmatched: 7. The germline V gene has CDR1 LNHDA and CDR2 SQIVND (reference sequence). This CDR3 spans 16 amino acids. The CDR3 protein is CASSTLRDRGNSPLHF. The CDR3 region has the DNA TGTGCCAGTAGTACCCTCCGGGACAGGGGAAATTCACCCCTCCACTTT.

This chain uses TRBV28 with TRBJ1-2; 7 positions match TRBD1. Trimming removed 5 bases from V and 0 bases from J; junction bases left unmatched: 3. Per the germline V gene, CDR1 is MDHEN and CDR2 is SYDVKM. CDR3 length: 14 amino acids. The CDR3 DNA is TGTGCCAGCAGTGGGACAGCCGCTAACTATGGCTACACCTTC. Its protein is CASSGTAANYGYTF.

The CDR3 loop is CASSRTGTGVTNEKLFF. CDR3 bases: TGTGCCAGCAGCCGGACCGGGACAGGGGTAACTAATGAAAAACTGTTTTTT. J is TRBJ1-4 and V is TRBV7-2; 10 bases match TRBD1. The CDR3 is 17 residues long. V lost 5 bases and J lost 1; bases outside the gene matches: 7. In germline, CDR1 is SGHTA, CDR2 FQGNSA. Combining the CDR3 with reference TRBV7-2 and TRBJ1-4 gives the whole variable domain GAGVSQSPSNKVTEKGKDVELRCDPISGHTALYWYRQSLGQGLEFLIYFQGNSAPDKSGLPSDRFSAERTGGSVSTLTIQRTQQEDSAVYLCASSRTGTGVTNEKLFFGSGTQLSVL.

The CDR3 DNA reads as TGTGCCAGCAGCTTGGGACAGGGAGGCTATGGCTACACCTTC. This translates into CASSLGQGGYGYTF. V gene TRBV5-6 combines with J gene TRBJ1-2, with TRBD1 matching over 7 bases. Germline-derived CDR1 and CDR2 are SGHDT and YYEEEE. This CDR3 is built from 14 residues. V trimming: 0 bases; J trimming: 4 bases; junction bases outside the gene matches: 3.

The chain uses TRBV25-1 and TRBJ2-7, with D hard to call. The germline CDR1 and CDR2 sequences are MGHDK and SYGVNS. The ends were cut back, 4 bases at V and 3 bases at J, with 4 bases in the middle. The CDR3 totals 11 residues. CDR3 residues: CASSVVYEQYF. DNA of the CDR3: TGTGCCAGCAGTGTAGTCTACGAGCAGTACTTC.

This chain joins TRBV3-1 (or the pseudogene TRBV3-2) and TRBJ2-1; D is unclear. There are 11 residues in the CDR3. Germline V lookup: CDR1 LGHDT, CDR2 YNNKEL (reference sequence). The V gene lost 3 bases and the J gene lost 6 bases, with 3 bases spanning the gap. The CDR3 here is CASSQGNEQFF. CDR3 sequence (DNA): TGTGCCAGCAGCCAGGGCAATGAGCAGTTCTTC.

This chain joins TRBV12-3 or TRBV12-4 and TRBJ1-6; D uncertain. The CDR3 runs to 13 residues. V was trimmed by 1 base and J by 6 bases, leaving 4 bases between them. Here the CDR3 reads CASSLGFNSPLHF. CDR3 in DNA: TGTGCCAGCAGTTTAGGGTTTAATTCACCCCTCCACTTT.

The chain links TRBV18 to TRBJ1-4; tentatively, D is TRBD1 (5 bases). Trimming shortened V by 2 bases and J by 0 bases, and 7 bases separated the two germline ends. This CDR3 contains 15 residues. From germline, CDR1 is KGHSH and CDR2 LQKENI. CDR3 region: CASSPGATTNEKLFF. CDR3 nucleotides: TGTGCCAGCTCACCAGGGGCAACAACTAATGAAAAACTGTTTTTT.

This sequence joins TRBV2 and TRBJ1-2; D is uncertain. Deletions cut 4 bases from V and 7 bases from J, with 13 bases between. The CDR3 has 13 amino acids. CDR1 is SNHLY, CDR2 FYNNEI, per germline. The CDR3 loop reads CASSVGARGGYTF. Written as DNA, the CDR3 is TGTGCCAGCAGTGTTGGCGCCCGGGGTGGCTACACCTTC.

The count of this clone is one. The chain carries TRBV4-2 and TRBJ1-2, with D unclear. Trimming left V 4 bases short and J 3 bases short, with 6 bases between. Germline assignment: CDR1 LGHNA and CDR2 YNFKEQ. The CDR3 is made up of 12 amino acids. CDR3 sequence reads: CASSPGDYGYTF. The CDR3 DNA sequence: TGTGCCAGCAGCCCAGGTGACTATGGCTACACCTTC.

The V call is TRBV6-6, the J call TRBJ1-2, with TRBD1 matching over 8 bases. This CDR3 has 14 residues. CDR1 and CDR2 from the germline V gene are MNHNY and SVGAGI (reference sequence). J gave up 8 bases and V 5 bases, and 10 bases lay outside the gene matches. Here the CDR3 reads CASSEDQGAEGYTF. The CDR3 nucleotides read TGTGCCAGCAGTGAGGACCAGGGGGCGGAGGGCTACACCTTC.

About this clone itself: This CDR3 is also generated by other DNA sequences in the sample. The chain employs TRBV2 and TRBJ1-2; D might be TRBD1 (5 bases). V was cut by 3 bases and J by 3 bases, with 8 bases left in between. Germline assignment: CDR1 SNHLY and CDR2 FYNNEI. The CDR3 is 13 amino acids. CDR3 protein: CASSDSGDYGYTF. CDR3 DNA sequence: TGTGCCAGCAGTGACTCGGGGGACTATGGCTACACCTTC.

This sequence joins TRBV7-9 and TRBJ1-3; TRBD1 matches at 7 bases. V was clipped by 5 bases and J by 0 bases; unmatched bases: 13. This CDR3 contains 18 residues. The germline CDR1 and CDR2 sequences are SEHNR and FQNEAQ (reference sequence). CDR3 bases: TGTGCCAGCAGCCCAGGGGGTCTCGGGCAACCCTCTGGAAACACCATATATTTT. The encoded protein is CASSPGGLGQPSGNTIYF.

The J gene is TRBJ1-1, the V gene TRBV28, with D tentatively TRBD1 (6 bases). Trimming left V 7 bases short and J 9 bases short, with 15 bases between. The CDR3 length is 12 residues. From germline, CDR1 is MDHEN and CDR2 SYDVKM. CDR3 loop: CASNPRGRKAFF. In nucleotides, the CDR3 is TGTGCCAGCAACCCTCGGGGGCGTAAAGCTTTCTTT.

The chain couples TRBV5-6 to TRBJ2-3, with 7 bases identical to TRBD1. V shed 4 bases, J shed 3 bases, and the junction held 14 bases outside the gene matches. Germline lookup yields CDR1 SGHDT and CDR2 YYEEEE. This CDR3 region has 17 residues. CDR3 sequence reads: CASSDIYRQGRTDTQYF. The CDR3 DNA is TGTGCCAGCAGCGATATATACAGACAGGGTAGGACAGATACGCAGTATTTT.